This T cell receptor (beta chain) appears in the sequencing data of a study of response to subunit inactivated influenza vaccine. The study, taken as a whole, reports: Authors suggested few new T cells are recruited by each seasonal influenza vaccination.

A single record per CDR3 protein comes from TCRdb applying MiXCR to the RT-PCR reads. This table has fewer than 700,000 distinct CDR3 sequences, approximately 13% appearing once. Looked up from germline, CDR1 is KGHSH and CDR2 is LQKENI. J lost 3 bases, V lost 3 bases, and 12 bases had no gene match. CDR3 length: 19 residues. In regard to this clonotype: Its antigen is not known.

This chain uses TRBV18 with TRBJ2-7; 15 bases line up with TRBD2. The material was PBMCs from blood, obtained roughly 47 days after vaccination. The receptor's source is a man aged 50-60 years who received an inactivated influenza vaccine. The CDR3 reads CASSPTGLAGGPSGYEQYF. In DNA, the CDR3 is TGTGCCAGCTCACCGACCGGACTAGCGGGGGGGCCCAGCGGCTACGAGCAGTACTTC.